This T cell receptor beta chain is drawn from a study of blood T cell repertoires in COVID-19 (dated by TCRdb to the early 2020s). A note on the overall study: The collaborator samples originated in the United States, Italy and Spain and spanned the acute and convalescent phases of COVID-19. The prospective study material was composed of cDNA or gDNA derived from T cells, B-cell-depleted T cells, or PBMCs. The dataset comprised deeply sampled blood TCRbeta repertoires from subjects exposed to, actively infected with, or recovered from COVID-19. The repertoires were released in a freely available public database meant as a resource for research on the immune response to SARS-CoV-2. Samples came from the ongoing ImmuneRACE study (first 160 participants) plus 1,254 subjects from 6 global collaborators. The sample metadata nearly always contained a de-identified subject ID, COVID-19 status, age in years and sex. HLA class I and class II types, where available, came from metadata supplied by the sample provider rather than from assay-based typing. Results the study describes overall, beyond this receptor: The quantity of clinical and demographic metadata differed by source and by participant and was supplied without curation.

Each collaborating institution followed its own protocols to collect whole blood in K2EDTA tubes. For TCRbeta analysis, collaborators shipped samples in one of three forms: frozen whole blood, isolated PBMCs, or DNA extracted from either of those sample types. Remarks on this clone: The antigen it binds to is not known. No base quality information exists; no much larger clone differs at one position.

TCRbeta CDR3 regions were amplified from genomic DNA by means of the immunoSEQ Assay, a bias-controlled multiplex PCR. Processing in the source paper ran as follows. Within the assay, amplification of reference gene primers was used to estimate how many nucleated cells each sample contained. To quantify the absolute abundance of each unique TCRbeta CDR3 rearrangement, sequence reads were collapsed and filtered. Productive Simpson clonality was computed per sample as the square root of Simpson's diversity index over productive rearrangements. The clones in this table, taken by TCRdb from immuneACCESS, are in-frame only. Not every clone is retained; where verified, under half of the shortfall comes from an unresolved V gene, and the cause of the rest is unknown. Clonal size and the V and J genes are those of that table, whereas D and trimming came from the DNA. This sample is represented by some 180,000 clones; around 81% of them were singletons. Of the sample, about a tenth is held by the ten largest clones.

The sequence was obtained from an older man with active or convalescent COVID-19. Material for sequencing was peripheral blood.

CDR3 sequence: CASSLGLSDLNEQFF. The sequenced DNA is TGCGCCAGCAGCTTGGGACTGTCCGATCTCAATGAGCAGTTCTTC. Here the chain combines TRBV5-1 and TRBJ2-1, with the D gene uncertain. Between the V and J ends, shortened by 0 bases and 6 bases respectively, the junction contains 13 bases. CDR1 is given as SGHRS and CDR2 as YFSETQ, both from the germline V gene. Reading from cysteine to phenylalanine, the CDR3 counts 15 amino acids. The DNA shown is the 45-base CDR3, in frame from base 1.